The T cell receptor (beta chain) under discussion was sequenced for a study of T cell repertoires in cytomegalovirus infection (dated 2019 in TCRdb). For the wider study: Donor HLA type was relevant to the analysis, because carriage of CMV infection together with the matching HLA type was indicated by public TCR beta signatures.

The data were produced on an Illumina HiSeq 1500. TCRdb ran its own pipeline on the public reads, namely fastp trimming at Q25 and MiXCR clone calling, and kept in-frame beta chains. Every CDR3 protein is listed once, alongside the most common genes and DNA of its rows. The sample data list around 450,000 distinct CDR3 sequences, and approximately 33% of these were observed just once. The ten largest clones add up to approximately 13% of the sample. Turning to this clonotype: It has no known antigen specificity. Base qualities are not at hand, and no much larger clone is one base apart.

Its CDR3 holds 19 amino acids, cysteine through phenylalanine. The entry retains the CDR3 DNA only, 57 bases that are in frame from base 1. Between the V and J ends, shortened by 0 bases and 8 bases respectively, the junction contains 26 bases. Reading the germline V gene gives CDR1 LGHNT and CDR2 FRNRAP. Summary of the overall study and its limitations: The ex vivo response was dominated by HLA-C-restricted CMV-specific TCR beta clonotypes, and the single most frequent clonotype in two of eight donors was supplied by these HLA-C-restricted clonotypes. In both this cohort and an independent cohort of 352 donors, the cumulative frequency of public TCR beta family members distinguished carriers of CMV infection plus the relevant HLA type.

Rearrangement joined TRBV12-5 to TRBJ2-1; the D gene remains uncertain. This TCR was sampled from a human donor in good health (CMV status not recorded). Some clones in this sample may be carry-over from other donors' samples. The sequenced sample was PBMCs. CDR3 sequence: CASGLVRTGQHWDIDEQFF. The base sequence is TGTGCTAGTGGTTTGGTACGAACGGGCCAACATTGGGATATTGATGAGCAGTTCTTC.